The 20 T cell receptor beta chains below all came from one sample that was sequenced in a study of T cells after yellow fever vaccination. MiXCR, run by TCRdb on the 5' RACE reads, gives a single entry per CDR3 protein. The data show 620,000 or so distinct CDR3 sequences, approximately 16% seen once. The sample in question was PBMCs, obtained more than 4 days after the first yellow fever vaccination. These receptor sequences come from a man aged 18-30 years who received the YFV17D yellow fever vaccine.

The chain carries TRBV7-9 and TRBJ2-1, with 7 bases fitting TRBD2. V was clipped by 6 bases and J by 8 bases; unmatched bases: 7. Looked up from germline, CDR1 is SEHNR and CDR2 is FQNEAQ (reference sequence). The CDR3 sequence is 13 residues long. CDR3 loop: CASRDVGGDEQFF. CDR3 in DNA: TGTGCCAGCAGGGATGTTGGGGGGGATGAGCAGTTCTTC.

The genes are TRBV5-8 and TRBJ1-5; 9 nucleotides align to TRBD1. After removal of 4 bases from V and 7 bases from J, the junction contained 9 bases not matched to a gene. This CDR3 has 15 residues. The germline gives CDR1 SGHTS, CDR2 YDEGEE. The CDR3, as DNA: TGTGCCAGCAGCCTAGAACACAGGGGGCCACAGCCCCAGCATTTT. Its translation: CASSLEHRGPQPQHF.

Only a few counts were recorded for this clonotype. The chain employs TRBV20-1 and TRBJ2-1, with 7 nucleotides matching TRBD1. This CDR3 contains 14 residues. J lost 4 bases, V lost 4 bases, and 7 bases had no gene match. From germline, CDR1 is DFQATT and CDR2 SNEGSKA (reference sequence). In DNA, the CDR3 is TGCAGTGCTACCCGGGACAGAGAATACAATGAGCAGTTCTTC. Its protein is CSATRDREYNEQFF.

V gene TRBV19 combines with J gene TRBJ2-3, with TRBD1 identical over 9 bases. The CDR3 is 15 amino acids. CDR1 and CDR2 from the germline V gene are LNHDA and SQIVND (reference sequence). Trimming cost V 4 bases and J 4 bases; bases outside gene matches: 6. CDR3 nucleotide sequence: TGTGCCAGTAGTACGGACAGGGGTTGGGCAGATACGCAGTATTTT. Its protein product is CASSTDRGWADTQYF.

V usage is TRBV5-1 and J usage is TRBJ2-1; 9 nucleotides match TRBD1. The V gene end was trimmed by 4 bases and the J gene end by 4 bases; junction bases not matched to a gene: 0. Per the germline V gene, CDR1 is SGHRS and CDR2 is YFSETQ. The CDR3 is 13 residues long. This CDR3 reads CASSGTGYNEQFF. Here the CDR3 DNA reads TGCGCCAGCAGCGGGACAGGGTACAATGAGCAGTTCTTC.

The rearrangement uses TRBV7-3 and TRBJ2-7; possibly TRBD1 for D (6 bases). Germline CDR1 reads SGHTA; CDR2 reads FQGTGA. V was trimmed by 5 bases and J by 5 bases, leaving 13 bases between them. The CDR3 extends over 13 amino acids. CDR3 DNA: TGTGCCAGCAGCATAGGACAGAATAACGAGCAGTACTTC. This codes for CASSIGQNNEQYF.

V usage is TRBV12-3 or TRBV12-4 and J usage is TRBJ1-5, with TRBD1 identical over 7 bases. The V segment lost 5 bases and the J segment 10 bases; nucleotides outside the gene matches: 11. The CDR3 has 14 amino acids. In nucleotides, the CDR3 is TGTGCCAGCAGTCTTAACAGGGGCCCCCTCCCCCAGCATTTT. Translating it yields CASSLNRGPLPQHF.

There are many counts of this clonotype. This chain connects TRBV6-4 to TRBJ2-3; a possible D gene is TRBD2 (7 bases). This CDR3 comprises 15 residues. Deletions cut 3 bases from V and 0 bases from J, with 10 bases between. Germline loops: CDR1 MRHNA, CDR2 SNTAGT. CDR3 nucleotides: TGTGCCAGCAGTGAGGGCGGGGGCAGCACAGATACGCAGTATTTT. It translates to CASSEGGGSTDTQYF.

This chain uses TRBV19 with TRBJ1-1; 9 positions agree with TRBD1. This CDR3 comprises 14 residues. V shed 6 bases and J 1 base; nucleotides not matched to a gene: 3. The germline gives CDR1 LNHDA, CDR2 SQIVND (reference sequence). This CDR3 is CASRGTGTNTEAFF. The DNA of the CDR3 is TGTGCCAGTAGGGGGACAGGGACGAACACTGAAGCTTTCTTT.

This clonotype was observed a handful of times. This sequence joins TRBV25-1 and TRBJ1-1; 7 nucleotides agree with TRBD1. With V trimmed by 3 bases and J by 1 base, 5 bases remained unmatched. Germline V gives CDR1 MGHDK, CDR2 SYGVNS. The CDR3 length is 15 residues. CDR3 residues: CASSDGTVGNTEAFF. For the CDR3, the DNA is TGTGCCAGCAGTGACGGGACAGTCGGGAACACTGAAGCTTTCTTT.

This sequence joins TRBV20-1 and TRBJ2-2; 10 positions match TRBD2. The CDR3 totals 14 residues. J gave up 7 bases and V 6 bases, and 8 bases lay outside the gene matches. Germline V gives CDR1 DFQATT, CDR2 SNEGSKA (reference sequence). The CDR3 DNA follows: TGCAGTGCAAGACTAGCGGGTGGCGGCGGGGAGCTGTTTTTT. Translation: CSARLAGGGGELFF.

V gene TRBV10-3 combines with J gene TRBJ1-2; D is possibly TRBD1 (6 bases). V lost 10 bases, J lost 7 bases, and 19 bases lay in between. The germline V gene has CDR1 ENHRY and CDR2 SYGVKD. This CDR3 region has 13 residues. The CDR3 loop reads CATSEGEEFGYTF. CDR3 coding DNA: TGTGCCACATCAGAGGGGGAAGAGTTTGGCTACACCTTC.

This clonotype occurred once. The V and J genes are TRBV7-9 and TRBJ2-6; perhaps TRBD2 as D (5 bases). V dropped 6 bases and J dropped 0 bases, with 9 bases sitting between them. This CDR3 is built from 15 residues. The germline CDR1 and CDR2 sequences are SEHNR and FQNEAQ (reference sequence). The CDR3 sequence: CASSARDSGANVLTF. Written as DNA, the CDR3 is TGTGCCAGCAGTGCACGGGACTCTGGGGCCAACGTCCTGACTTTC.

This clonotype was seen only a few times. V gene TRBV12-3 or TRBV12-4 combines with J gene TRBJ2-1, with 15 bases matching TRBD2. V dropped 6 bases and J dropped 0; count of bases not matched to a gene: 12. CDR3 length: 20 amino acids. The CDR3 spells CASSPPAGTSGGRSYNEQFF. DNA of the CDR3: TGTGCCAGCAGCCCACCAGCCGGGACTAGCGGGGGGCGCTCCTACAATGAGCAGTTCTTC.

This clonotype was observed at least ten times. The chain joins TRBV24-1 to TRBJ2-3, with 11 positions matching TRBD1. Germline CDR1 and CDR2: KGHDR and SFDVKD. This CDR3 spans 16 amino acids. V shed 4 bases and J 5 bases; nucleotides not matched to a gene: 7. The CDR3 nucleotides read TGTGCCACCAGTGACCCTAGGGACAGGGGGGGAGATACGCAGTATTTT. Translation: CATSDPRDRGGDTQYF.

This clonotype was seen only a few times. The CDR3 DNA is TGTGCCAGTAGTATAGTGGGCGGGACCAACTACGAGCAGTACTTC. This codes for CASSIVGGTNYEQYF. The chain uses TRBV19 and TRBJ2-7; TRBD2 might be the D (6 bases). CDR3 size: 15 residues. The V gene's germline CDR1 is LNHDA and CDR2 SQIVND (reference sequence). V shed 1 base and J shed 3 bases, with 13 bases lying between them.

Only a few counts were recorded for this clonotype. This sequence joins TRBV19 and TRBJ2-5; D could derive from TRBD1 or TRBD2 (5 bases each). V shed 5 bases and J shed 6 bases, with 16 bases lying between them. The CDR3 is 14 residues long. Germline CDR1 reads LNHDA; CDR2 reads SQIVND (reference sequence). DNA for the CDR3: TGTGCCAGTAGTGCAACAGGACTCTCCCAGACCCAGTACTTC. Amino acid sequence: CASSATGLSQTQYF.

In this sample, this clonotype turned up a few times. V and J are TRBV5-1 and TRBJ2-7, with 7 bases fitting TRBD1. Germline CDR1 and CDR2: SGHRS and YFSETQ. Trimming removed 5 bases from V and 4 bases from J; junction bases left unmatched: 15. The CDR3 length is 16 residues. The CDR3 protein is CASSPSTPGQAYEQYF. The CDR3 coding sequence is TGCGCCAGCAGTCCTTCAACACCCGGACAGGCTTACGAGCAGTACTTC.

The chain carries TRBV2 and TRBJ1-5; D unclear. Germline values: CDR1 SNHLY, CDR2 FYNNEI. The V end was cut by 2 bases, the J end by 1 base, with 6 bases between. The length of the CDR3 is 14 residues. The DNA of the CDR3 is TGTGCCAGCAGTGAAACAGAAAGCAATCAGCCCCAGCATTTT. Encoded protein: CASSETESNQPQHF.

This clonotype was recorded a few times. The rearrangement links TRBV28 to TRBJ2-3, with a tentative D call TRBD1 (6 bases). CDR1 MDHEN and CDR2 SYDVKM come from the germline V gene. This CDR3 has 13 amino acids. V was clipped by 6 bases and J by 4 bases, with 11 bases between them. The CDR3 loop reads CASREWGPDTQYF. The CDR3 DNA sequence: TGTGCCAGCAGAGAATGGGGGCCAGATACGCAGTATTTT. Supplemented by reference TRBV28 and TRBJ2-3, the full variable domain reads DVKVTQSSRYLVKRTGEKVFLECVQDMDHENMFWYRQDPGLGLRLIYFSYDVKMKEKGDIPEGYSVSREKKERFSLILESASTNQTSMYLCASREWGPDTQYFGPGTRLTVL.